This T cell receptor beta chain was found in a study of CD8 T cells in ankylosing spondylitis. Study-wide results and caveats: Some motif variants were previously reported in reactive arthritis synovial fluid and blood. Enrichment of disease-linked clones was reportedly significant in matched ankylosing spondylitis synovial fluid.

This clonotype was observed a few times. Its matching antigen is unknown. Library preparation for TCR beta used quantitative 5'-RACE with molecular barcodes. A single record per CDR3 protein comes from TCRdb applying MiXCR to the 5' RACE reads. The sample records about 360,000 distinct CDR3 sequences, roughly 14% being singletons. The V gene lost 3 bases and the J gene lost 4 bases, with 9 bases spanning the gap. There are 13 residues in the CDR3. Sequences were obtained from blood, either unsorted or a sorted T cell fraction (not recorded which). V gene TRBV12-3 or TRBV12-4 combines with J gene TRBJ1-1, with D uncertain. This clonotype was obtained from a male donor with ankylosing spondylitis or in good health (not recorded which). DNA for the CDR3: TGTGCCAGCAGTTTCGTTCCGGGCACTGAAGCTTTCTTT. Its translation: CASSFVPGTEAFF.